Here is one T cell receptor beta chain with its context. Relative to the germline gene, one junction end is altered; a read error may explain this. These data come from a study of tumor-infiltrating lymphocytes in primary liver carcinoma. A constant-region primer served to make TCR beta cDNA from about 500 ng total RNA. Researchers made the TCR beta libraries by running three nested multiplex PCR rounds with slightly modified ARM-PCR. A C-beta reverse primer was combined with TRBV1-TRBV30 forward primers in the first two PCR rounds, and each round had approximately 10 cycles. TCRdb called the multiplex PCR reads again in MiXCR, with one record for every CDR3 protein. Seen here are more than 90,000 distinct CDR3 sequences, about 67% observed once, and the top ten hold about 12%. This CDR3 has 13 amino acids. Germline V gene sequence: CDR1 SGHAT, CDR2 FQNNGV. For each extraction, RNA and DNA were obtained together from about 21-30 mg of unsorted bulk tissue. Five separate regions per tumor were sampled. All tumor specimens exceeded 80% viable tumor cells.

This chain joins TRBV11-2 and TRBJ2-1; TRBD1 aligns across 8 bases. The sequenced sample was liver tumor tissue from sampling region 2. Subset denoted: tumor region T2, inferior pole. The sequence derives from a woman aged 55-69 years with primary liver carcinoma and hepatitis B virus infection. CDR3 loop: CDSSLDRDDQLFF. CDR3 nucleotide sequence: TGTGACAGCAGCTTGGACAGGGACGATCAGCTGTTCTTC.